The rows below give T cell receptor beta chains drawn from one sample of a study of cytomegalovirus exposure and HLA in healthy donors. Only in-frame clones appear in the TCRdb table, and some are missing; sequencing was by immunoSEQ multiplex PCR. Its table lists about 39,000 clones. The source material was PBMCs. The origin of the receptors is a woman aged 30 to 39 in good health and CMV-seropositive. The CDR3 runs from the conserved cysteine through the conserved F or W. A D gene is named only where the DNA matches it firmly.

d_call j_call v_call cdr3_nt cdr3_aa
. TRBJ1-4 TRBV11-3 TGTGCCAGCAGCTTAGAGGGCCGCCGAAATGAAAAACTGTTTTTT CASSLEGRRNEKLFF
. TRBJ1-5 TRBV18 TGTGCCAGCTCACCCGGGGGGGCGGGTCAGGATCCCCAGCATTTT CASSPGGAGQDPQHF
TRBD2 TRBJ2-7 TRBV13 TGTGCCAGCAGCAAAAGGACTAGCGGGGGGGCCTCTGACGAGCAGTACTTC CASSKRTSGGASDEQYF
. TRBJ1-4 TRBV2 TGTGCCAGCAGTGATAATAATGAAAAACTGTTTTTT CASSDNNEKLFF
. TRBJ2-2 TRBV12-5 TGTGCTAGTGGTTTGGGGGCTGGCGGGGAGCTGTTTTTT CASGLGAGGELFF
. TRBJ2-7 TRBV11-2 TGTGCCAGCAGCTTGGGGAGGGGGTCCTACGAGCAGTACTTC CASSLGRGSYEQYF
. TRBJ1-1 TRBV12-5 TGTGCTAGTGGCCTAGGGGGGGATGCTTTCTTT CASGLGGDAFF
TRBD1 TRBJ1-1 TRBV7-9 TGTGCCAGCAGCCAAGTCGGGCCGACAGGGGAAGCTTTCTTT CASSQVGPTGEAFF
. TRBJ2-1 TRBV2 TGTGCCAGCAGTCTGTATAATGAGCAGTTCTTC CASSLYNEQFF
. TRBJ2-5 TRBV27 TGTGCCAGCAGTCCCTCCGGCGGGGGCCTACAAGAGACCCAGTACTTC CASSPSGGGLQETQYF
. TRBJ1-5 TRBV19 TGTGCCAGCCAGGGATTTAGCAATCAGCCCCAGCATTTT CASQGFSNQPQHF
. TRBJ2-7 TRBV7-2 TGTGCCAGCAGCTCCGCCTACGAGCAGTACTTC CASSSAYEQYF
TRBD1 TRBJ1-6 TRBV25-1 TGTGCCAGCAGTGAAAAGGGGGCGTCCTATAATTCACCCCTCCACTTT CASSEKGASYNSPLHF
. TRBJ2-2 TRBV7-7 TGTGCTAGCAGCTTAGCGCCCACAGGGGAGCTGTTTTTT CASSLAPTGELFF
. TRBJ1-2 TRBV6-5 TGTGCCGGCACCGAGCGGGGTGACGGCTACACCTTC CAGTERGDGYTF
TRBD1 TRBJ2-7 TRBV18 TGTGCCAGCTCAGGACAGGGTTGGATCTCTCGCTACGAGCAGTACTTC CASSGQGWISRYEQYF
TRBD1 TRBJ1-1 TRBV19 TGTGCCAGTAGTCCGGGGACAGGGGGCACTGAAGCTTTCTTT CASSPGTGGTEAFF
. TRBJ1-1 TRBV4-1 TGCGCCAGCAGCCGTATCTTTGACCGGGAGAACACTGAAGCTTTCTTT CASSRIFDRENTEAFF
. TRBJ1-3 TRBV5-1 TGCGCCAGCAGCTTAGACAGGATATTCTCTGGAAACACCATATATTTT CASSLDRIFSGNTIYF
. TRBJ1-3 TRBV27 TGTGCCAGCAGTTCACAGGGCGGAAACACCATATATTTT CASSSQGGNTIYF
. TRBJ1-1 TRBV7-9 TGTGCCAGCAGCCATACCTACCGGGGGAACACTGAAGCTTTCTTT CASSHTYRGNTEAFF
TRBD1 TRBJ2-7 TRBV11-3 TGTGCCAGCAGCTTAGAAACAGGGGCTGCCTACGAGCAGTACTTC CASSLETGAAYEQYF
TRBD1 TRBJ2-5 TRBV6-1 TGTGCCAGCAGAAGAGGGGGCGAGACCCAGTACTTC CASRRGGETQYF
TRBD2 TRBJ2-7 TRBV27 TGTGCCAGCAGGATACTAGCGGGGGGTTCCTACGAGCAGTACTTC CASRILAGGSYEQYF
. TRBJ1-5 TRBV30 TGTGCCTGGAGTGTAAAAGGGTGGGGCAGTCAGCCCCAGCATTTT CAWSVKGWGSQPQHF
TRBD1 TRBJ2-5 TRBV28 TGTGCCAGCAGCGGCCGGGACAGGATGGAGACCCAGTACTTC CASSGRDRMETQYF
. TRBJ1-2 TRBV18 TGTGCCAGCTCACCAGAACAGGGAGGGGTAGGCTACACCTTC CASSPEQGGVGYTF
. TRBJ1-3 TRBV5-1 TGCGCCAGCAGCTTGGATGGGGGGGCCACTGGAAACACCATATATTTT CASSLDGGATGNTIYF
. TRBJ1-1 TRBV7-6 TGTGCCAGCAGCCCAATGGTGGGGCAGACCCACACTGAAGCTTTCTTT CASSPMVGQTHTEAFF
TRBD2 TRBJ2-2 TRBV6-1 TGTGCCAGCAGTGAAGCAAGGGGACTAGCGGGTGACGGGGAGCTGTTTTTT CASSEARGLAGDGELFF
. TRBJ2-7 TRBV27 TGTGCCAGCAGCCCTCGACCCGCCCTCGGAGGGATGGAGCAGTACTTC CASSPRPALGGMEQYF
TRBD1 TRBJ1-3 TRBV19 TGTGCCAGTAGAAGGAGACAGGGGATCTCTGGAAACACCATATATTTT CASRRRQGISGNTIYF
. TRBJ1-1 TRBV28 TGTGCCAGCAGTTTGTCTGACAGGAGCCGGAACACTGAAGCTTTCTTT CASSLSDRSRNTEAFF
. TRBJ2-1 TRBV7-9 TGTGCCAGCAGCCCTAGATCCTACAATGAGCAGTTCTTC CASSPRSYNEQFF
. TRBJ2-7 TRBV7-9 TGTGCCAGCAGCTTGGACTCACGGCCGGAACCCTACGAGCAGTACTTC CASSLDSRPEPYEQYF
TRBD1 TRBJ1-2 TRBV19 TGTGCCAGTAGTCTCCCCGACAGGGGAGGAGATGGCTACACCTTC CASSLPDRGGDGYTF
TRBD1 TRBJ1-1 TRBV2 TGTGCCAGCAGTGTGGCAGGGGGCCCGCCAGCTTTCTTT CASSVAGGPPAFF
TRBD1 TRBJ2-7 TRBV4-1 TGCGCCAGCAGCCAAGGGGGCAGGGGGACCTACGAGCAGTACTTC CASSQGGRGTYEQYF
. TRBJ2-5 TRBV7-2 TGTGCCAGCAGCTTAGGTCCCCTAGAGACCCAGTACTTC CASSLGPLETQYF
. TRBJ2-7 TRBV25-1 TGTGCCAGCAGTGAAGGCCAGGGGAACGAGCAGTACTTC CASSEGQGNEQYF
. TRBJ1-6 TRBV6-1 TGTGCCAGCAGTGAATCTCCTCGGAATTCACCCCTCCACTTT CASSESPRNSPLHF
. TRBJ2-1 TRBV6-1 TGTGCCAGCAGGGTGACAGCGAGCTCCTACAATGAGCAGTTCTTC CASRVTASSYNEQFF
. TRBJ1-4 TRBV19 TGTGCCAGTAGTCGAGCTCGTGGTCATGAAAAACTGTTTTTT CASSRARGHEKLFF
TRBD2 TRBJ2-3 TRBV25-1 TGTGCCAGCAGTGAGCGCGGGGGGGGCACAGATACGCAGTATTTT CASSERGGGTDTQYF
TRBD1 TRBJ2-1 TRBV7-9 TGTGCCAGCAGCTTGAGGGACAGAACGAACAATGAGCAGTTCTTC CASSLRDRTNNEQFF
. TRBJ2-7 TRBV28 TGTGCCACCTTGGGACACCGTCCATCCTACGAGCAGTACTTC CATLGHRPSYEQYF
. TRBJ1-6 TRBV6-5 TGTGCCAGCAGTTACTCGATAAGCTCACCCCTCCACTTT CASSYSISSPLHF
. TRBJ2-1 TRBV18 TGTGCCAGCTCCCAACTAAGTTTCGATGAGCAGTTCTTC CASSQLSFDEQFF
. TRBJ2-2 TRBV10-1 TGCGCCAGCAGTCCAGGGTGGGGCGAAGGGACCGGGGAGCTGTTTTTT CASSPGWGEGTGELFF
. TRBJ1-4 TRBV6-5 TGTGCCAGCAGTCAGGGGCAGTTCGGCGAAAAACTGTTTTTT CASSQGQFGEKLFF
TRBD1 TRBJ1-2 TRBV6-1 TGTGCCAGCAGTGAATGGGACAGAAACTATGGCTACACCTTC CASSEWDRNYGYTF
. TRBJ2-3 TRBV5-1 TGCGCCATTACCAGGCGGGCCCCAACAGATACGCAGTATTTT CAITRRAPTDTQYF
TRBD2 TRBJ2-7 TRBV6-1 TGTGCCAGCACCGTTAGCGGGGGGGCAGACTACGAGCAGTACTTC CASTVSGGADYEQYF
. TRBJ2-7 TRBV5-4 TGTGCCAGCAGCTCCAAACAGGGCGGTTTGCAGTACTTC CASSSKQGGLQYF